These T cell receptor beta chains were read from a single sample in a study of OX40 agonist ivuxolimab in advanced cancers. Clones were read by immunoSEQ multiplex PCR, and TCRdb kept only the in-frame ones, dropping some. Of tens of thousands of clones in the sample, roughly 89% were seen once. The sample consisted of CD4+ or CD8+ T cells sorted from blood, taken in a trial of the OX40 agonist ivuxolimab. All receptors derive from an adult with an advanced solid tumor such as melanoma, head and neck, liver or kidney cancer. Each CDR3 is given with its conserved first and last residue. D genes are given only for firm matches. Where a row states a size, it is once, few, many or the class of an expanded clone; other rows omit it.

D gene,V gene,clone size,J gene,CDR3 DNA,CDR3 protein
-,TRBV27,once,TRBJ2-7,TGTGCCAGCAGTACGTCAGGGGAGCAGTACTTC,CASSTSGEQYF
-,TRBV9,many,TRBJ2-1,TGTGCCAGCAGCTCTTCTAGGTACAATGAGCAGTTCTTC,CASSSSRYNEQFF
-,TRBV27,-,TRBJ1-4,TGTGCCAGCAGTTTTGGAGAAAAACTGTTTTTT,CASSFGEKLFF
-,TRBV13,-,TRBJ2-7,TGTGCCAGCAGCTTAGCCTCACCCGGGACAACCTCCTACGAGCAGTACTTC,CASSLASPGTTSYEQYF
TRBD1,TRBV27,-,TRBJ1-4,TGTGCCAGCAGTCCTGGACAGGGAGGTTTTCGGGAAAAACTGTTTTTT,CASSPGQGGFREKLFF
TRBD2,TRBV13,-,TRBJ2-2,TGTGCCTCTCGGGAGGAGGAGACCGGGGAGCTGTTTTTT,CASREEETGELFF
-,TRBV5-6,-,TRBJ2-3,TGTGCCAGCAGCTTGGACGCAGATACGCAGTATTTT,CASSLDADTQYF
-,TRBV5-6,-,TRBJ2-3,TGTGCCAGCAGCTTGTGGGGGACACCCACAGATACGCAGTATTTT,CASSLWGTPTDTQYF
-,TRBV7-9,-,TRBJ2-7,TGTGCCAGCAGCCCCCGGGACCTTGACTACGAGCAGTACTTC,CASSPRDLDYEQYF
-,TRBV6-4,-,TRBJ2-1,TGTGCCAGCAGTGACCAGGGAAATGAGCAGTTCTTC,CASSDQGNEQFF
-,TRBV4-1,-,TRBJ2-7,TGCGCCAGCAGCCCGGCAACCGGGGAGCAGTACTTC,CASSPATGEQYF
-,TRBV9,-,TRBJ2-7,TGTGCCAGCAGCGCCGAAGGGGGATCCGAGCAGTACTTC,CASSAEGGSEQYF
-,TRBV28,-,TRBJ2-7,TGTGCCAGCAACCCGGGGGCCTACGAGCAGTACTTC,CASNPGAYEQYF
TRBD2,TRBV27,-,TRBJ2-7,TGTGCCAGCAGTTGGGGGGGGAGCTCCTACGAGCAGTACTTC,CASSWGGSSYEQYF
-,TRBV6-4,few,TRBJ2-2,TGTGCCAGCAGTGAGGGAGGGGGAAGAACCGGGGAGCTGTTTTTT,CASSEGGGRTGELFF
TRBD1,TRBV5-1,-,TRBJ2-3,TGCGCCAGCAGCTTTGAGGGGGCAGGGTCAGATACGCAGTATTTT,CASSFEGAGSDTQYF
-,TRBV28,-,TRBJ2-2,TGTGCCAGCAGTTTTCGAGGGAAGAACACCGGGGAGCTGTTTTTT,CASSFRGKNTGELFF
-,TRBV7-2,-,TRBJ2-1,TGTGCCAGCAGCTTAGACGGGGGAACCTACAATGAGCAGTTCTTC,CASSLDGGTYNEQFF
-,TRBV7-9,few,TRBJ2-2,TGTGCCAGCAGCTTACCCTCAGCCGGGGAGCTGTTTTTT,CASSLPSAGELFF
-,TRBV19,once,TRBJ1-5,TGTGCCAGTATACAGGGTAATCAGCCCCAGCATTTT,CASIQGNQPQHF
-,TRBV19,-,TRBJ1-2,TGTGCCAGTAGTAGAGAACTAGGCTACACCTTC,CASSRELGYTF
TRBD2,TRBV5-6,once,TRBJ2-1,TGTGCCAGCAGCTTGGGGCTAGCGGGGGGCTACAATGAGCAGTTCTTC,CASSLGLAGGYNEQFF
-,TRBV7-9,-,TRBJ1-2,TGTGCCAGCGAGAGGGGTCTTGGCTACACCTTC,CASERGLGYTF
TRBD1,TRBV7-3,-,TRBJ2-7,TGTGCCAGCAGCCCCGGGACAGGGGCTTACGAGCAGTACTTC,CASSPGTGAYEQYF
-,TRBV15,-,TRBJ2-5,TGTGCCACCAGCAGAGACCCGGGACCTCTGTACCAAGAGACCCAGTACTTC,CATSRDPGPLYQETQYF
-,TRBV4-1,-,TRBJ1-3,TGCGCCAGCAGCCAAGGAGAACTCTCTGGAAACACCATATATTTT,CASSQGELSGNTIYF
TRBD1,TRBV13,-,TRBJ2-2,TGTGCCAGCAGCCAGGGACAGGCCTTACGTTGGATACCCGGGGAGCTGTTTTTT,CASSQGQALRWIPGELFF
-,TRBV20-1,-,TRBJ2-1,TGCAGTGCTAGCTACTCGAATGAGCAGTTCTTC,CSASYSNEQFF
TRBD2,TRBV2,once,TRBJ2-3,TGTGCCAGCAGGGCGGCGGGAGGCACAGATACGCAGTATTTT,CASRAAGGTDTQYF
-,TRBV21-1,-,TRBJ1-5,TGTGCCAGCGAAAGGTGTCCGAGACATAGCAATCAGCCCCAGCATTTT,CASERCPRHSNQPQHF